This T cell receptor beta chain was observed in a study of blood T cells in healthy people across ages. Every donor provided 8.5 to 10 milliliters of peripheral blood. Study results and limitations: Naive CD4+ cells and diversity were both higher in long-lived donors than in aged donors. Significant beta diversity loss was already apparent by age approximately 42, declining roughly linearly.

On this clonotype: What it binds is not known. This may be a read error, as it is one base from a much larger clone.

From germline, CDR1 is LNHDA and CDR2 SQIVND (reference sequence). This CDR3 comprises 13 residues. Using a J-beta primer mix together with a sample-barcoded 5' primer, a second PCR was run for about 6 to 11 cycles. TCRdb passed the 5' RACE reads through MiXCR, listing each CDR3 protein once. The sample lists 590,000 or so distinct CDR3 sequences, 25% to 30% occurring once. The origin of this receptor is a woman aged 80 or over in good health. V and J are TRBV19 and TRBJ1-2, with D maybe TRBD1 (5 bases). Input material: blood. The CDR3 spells CAGSIEAGHGYTF. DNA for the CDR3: TGTGCCGGTAGTATTGAGGCGGGGCATGGCTACACCTTC.